This is a list of T cell receptor beta chains from one sample in a study of T cell responses to AZD1222 COVID-19 vaccine. Method: immunoSEQ multiplex PCR; TCRdb's copy keeps in-frame clones and lacks some. The table includes some 120,000 clones, around 89% detected once. The specimen was peripheral blood, collected on day 0 of MenACWY control vaccination. Source of these receptors: an adult in good health. CDR3s include the opening cysteine and the closing phenylalanine or tryptophan. The order of the fields is D gene, V gene, J gene, clone size, CDR3 protein, CDR3 DNA. D genes are given only for firm matches. Expanded clones are given a class, and other clones once, few, many or no size at all.

>.|TRBV6-1|TRBJ1-2|.
CASSEYPRTAIGYGYTF
TGTGCCAGCAGTGAATACCCACGGACAGCGATCGGCTATGGCTACACCTTC
>TRBD1|TRBV6-5|TRBJ2-3|.
CASSRTGVGDTQYF
TGTGCCAGCAGCCGGACAGGAGTGGGGGATACGCAGTATTTT
>.|TRBV5-1|TRBJ1-5|.
CASSFEGDQPQHF
TGCGCCAGCAGCTTCGAAGGGGATCAGCCCCAGCATTTT
>.|TRBV6-2/TRBV6-3|TRBJ1-4|.
CASSSNEKLFF
TGTGCCAGCAGTTCCAATGAAAAACTGTTTTTT
>.|TRBV3-1/TRBV3-2|TRBJ2-2|.
CASSQEKKAGVTGELFF
TGTGCCAGCAGCCAAGAAAAGAAGGCAGGGGTCACCGGGGAGCTGTTTTTT
>TRBD1|TRBV11-3|TRBJ2-2|.
CASSLDRSTGELFF
TGTGCCAGCAGCTTGGACAGGTCGACCGGGGAGCTGTTTTTT
>TRBD1|TRBV5-4|TRBJ1-2|.
CASSSGQAYGYTF
TGTGCCAGCAGTTCGGGACAGGCTTATGGCTACACCTTC
>.|TRBV28|TRBJ1-1|.
CASSFYRGSPEAFF
TGTGCCAGCAGTTTTTATAGGGGAAGCCCTGAAGCTTTCTTT
>.|TRBV12-3/TRBV12-4|TRBJ2-2|.
CASSLEGPGELFF
TGTGCCAGCAGTCTCGAGGGGCCCGGGGAGCTGTTTTTT
>TRBD2|TRBV25-1|TRBJ2-3|.
CASSELASGFSSTDTQYF
TGTGCCAGCAGTGAATTGGCTAGCGGGTTTTCTAGCACAGATACGCAGTATTTT
>.|TRBV12-3/TRBV12-4|TRBJ2-5|once
CASSFGAETQYF
TGTGCCAGCAGTTTTGGAGCAGAGACCCAGTACTTC
>TRBD2|TRBV9|TRBJ2-5|.
CASSVGLAGGSKTQYF
TGTGCCAGCAGCGTAGGACTAGCGGGAGGCTCGAAGACCCAGTACTTC
>.|TRBV10-3|TRBJ2-3|.
CAIRGGTDTQYF
TGTGCCATACGTGGGGGTACAGATACGCAGTATTTT
>TRBD1|TRBV5-1|TRBJ1-4|.
CASSSGQGGGEKLFF
TGCGCCAGCAGCTCAGGACAGGGTGGAGGTGAAAAACTGTTTTTT
>.|TRBV27|TRBJ2-3|.
CASSFSETGTDTQYF
TGTGCCAGCAGTTTCTCGGAAACCGGCACAGATACGCAGTATTTT
>TRBD1|TRBV5-8|TRBJ1-5|.
CASSLGGQNYQPQHF
TGTGCCAGCAGCTTGGGGGGACAGAACTATCAGCCCCAGCATTTT
>.|TRBV25-1|TRBJ1-2|.
CASSEPGTNYGYTF
TGTGCCAGCAGTGAACCCGGGACAAACTATGGCTACACCTTC
>.|TRBV9|TRBJ1-2|.
CASSVGQDGGYTF
TGTGCCAGCAGCGTAGGACAGGACGGTGGCTACACCTTC
>TRBD1|TRBV7-2|TRBJ1-1|.
CASSLDRGLEAFF
TGTGCCAGCAGCTTAGACAGGGGACTTGAAGCTTTCTTT
>TRBD1|TRBV2|TRBJ1-1|.
CASRGDRGRRGNTEAFF
TGTGCCAGCAGAGGGGACAGGGGGCGCAGGGGGAACACTGAAGCTTTCTTT
>.|TRBV12-2|TRBJ2-7|.
CASRVSRSGGQPYEQYF
TGTGCAAGTCGCGTGAGCCGATCAGGGGGTCAACCCTACGAGCAGTACTTC
>.|TRBV4-2|TRBJ2-7|once
CASSQVGGDIPPFGEQYF
TGTGCCAGCAGCCAAGTAGGGGGGGACATCCCGCCGTTCGGGGAGCAGTACTTC
>TRBD1|TRBV11-2|TRBJ1-2|few
CASSPGNRGGGYTF
TGTGCCAGCAGTCCGGGAAACAGGGGCGGCGGCTACACCTTC
>.|TRBV19|TRBJ1-1|.
CASSIGRTLEAFF
TGTGCCAGTAGTATCGGCAGGACCCTTGAAGCTTTCTTT
>.|TRBV4-3|TRBJ2-2|.
CASSPKANRNTGELFF
TGCGCCAGCAGCCCTAAGGCCAACAGGAACACCGGGGAGCTGTTTTTT
>.|TRBV5-4|TRBJ2-1|.
CASSLGTKDEQFF
TGTGCCAGCAGCTTGGGGACAAAGGATGAGCAGTTCTTC
>TRBD2|TRBV7-9|TRBJ2-5|.
CASSLGLAGAETQYF
TGTGCCAGCAGCTTGGGACTAGCGGGAGCTGAGACCCAGTACTTC
>TRBD1|TRBV11-3|TRBJ2-1|.
CASSTSGTGSNEQFF
TGTGCCAGCAGCACTTCAGGGACAGGATCCAATGAGCAGTTCTTC